This entry describes one T cell receptor (beta chain). What it recognizes is unknown. The CDR3 has 13 residues. Germline CDR1 reads MNHEY; CDR2 reads SMNVEV (reference sequence). These donors counted as nominally healthy when sampled, but unrecorded immune exposures were likely. The data were obtained in a study of cytomegalovirus exposure and HLA in healthy donors. Overall study findings and caveats: An analysis that was carried out later associated 15,000 to 20,000 TCR beta sequences with HLA alleles at 0.05 false discovery rate. The investigators catalogued about 170 TCR beta chains as cytomegalovirus-associated.

Vbeta (60) and Jbeta (13) primers were used in the PCR. Using immunoSEQ multiplex PCR, the repertoire was profiled, and TCRdb retains in-frame clones only, with some absent. The table shows 180,000 or so clones, with approximately 80% occurring only once. The TCR was taken from a woman under 30 in good health and CMV-seropositive. The chain uses TRBV27 and TRBJ2-5; weak D call: TRBD1 (5 bases). The assigned J gene may be wrong: the sequence end matches TRBJ2-7 better. The sequencing sample was made of PBMCs. The CDR3 protein is CASRTLGSYEQYF. Here the CDR3 DNA reads TGTGCCAGCCGGACATTAGGTTCCTACGAGCAGTACTTC.